This TCR beta chain came from a study of T-cell reconstitution after alpha-beta-depleted transplantation in children. Unique molecular identifiers were used to barcode this TCRbeta library. A single record per CDR3 protein comes from TCRdb applying MiXCR to the PCR reads. There are approximately 240,000 distinct CDR3 sequences in the sample; more than 7.5% occur only once, and less than 6% lies in the top ten. In germline, CDR1 is SGHRS, CDR2 YFSETQ. Trimming left V 4 bases short and J 3 bases short, with 13 bases between. This CDR3 spans 14 amino acids. This clonotype was seen repeatedly, ten times or more.

The input for sequencing was PBMCs from the stem cell graft donor, taken from the stem cell graft. The clonotype originates from a human donor who donated a stem cell graft to a child with SCID. This chain uses TRBV5-1 with TRBJ1-1; D not resolved. CDR3 sequence (DNA): TGCGCCAGCAGCAGAGGTCTTCGTGACACTGAAGCTTTCTTT. Protein product: CASSRGLRDTEAFF.